This T cell receptor (beta chain) emerged from a study of beta chain features in type 1 diabetes. Whole-study results and caveats: PCR might show a preference for shorter templates, equally across patients and controls. A moderate, significant TCRB CDR3 shortening appeared in type 1 diabetes across four CD4+ subsets. Among patients, naive, central memory and Treg TCRB repertoires appeared more similar than among healthy donors. VDJ junctions from patients with type 1 diabetes contained fewer insertions and more deletions.

In this sample, this clone turned up a few times. Its antigen is undetermined. The CDR3 loop spans 15 amino acids. Trimming at V came to 5 bases and at J to 5 bases, leaving 8 bases not matched to a gene. Per germline, CDR1 MDHEN and CDR2 SYDVKM. What was sequenced were expressed TCRB transcripts, since all of the isolated RNA had been reverse transcribed. Sequencing used immunoSEQ multiplex PCR; TCRdb keeps in-frame clones, though not all of them. The data show about 230,000 clones, with 16% seen just once and less than 0.09% held by the top ten. It was via CD45RO/CCR7/CD25/CD127/CD95/CD27 that CD4+ naive, central memory, regulatory and stem cell-like memory cells were sorted.

Sequenced input: naive CD4+ T cells from blood. This TCR derives from a man between 25 and 39 years old with type 1 diabetes. The rearrangement joins TRBV28 to TRBJ2-2; 7 nucleotides line up with TRBD1. The CDR3 DNA follows: TGTGCCAGCAGTCCAGACAGGGTATTAACCGGGGAGCTGTTTTTT. It is translated as CASSPDRVLTGELFF. The full variable domain, its missing parts supplied by reference TRBV28 and TRBJ2-2, is DVKVTQSSRYLVKRTGEKVFLECVQDMDHENMFWYRQDPGLGLRLIYFSYDVKMKEKGDIPEGYSVSREKKERFSLILESASTNQTSMYLCASSPDRVLTGELFFGEGSRLTVL.